This TCR beta chain was recorded in a study of T cells in Graves' hyperthyroidism and ophthalmopathy. Germline-derived CDR1 and CDR2 are WSHSY and SAAADI. Trimming cost V 6 bases and J 7 bases, with 10 bases left between them. The CDR3 sequence is 12 residues long. A patient was excluded if there was uncontrolled infection, other autoimmune disease, pregnancy or lactation. Diagnoses rested on clinical symptoms, serum thyroxine and TRAb, thyroid ultrasound and orbital computed tomography. TCR beta CDR3 sequences were amplified from RNA transcripts. Primed by the HTBI set, a first-round RT-PCR was run on the TCR CDR3. MiXCR, run by TCRdb on the multiplex PCR reads, gives a single entry per CDR3 protein. The sample includes a few hundred thousand distinct CDR3 sequences, around 16% of them seen just once. Comments on this clonotype: Its antigen is as yet unknown.

Study results and caveats: A median roughly six months before onset, the model predicted ophthalmopathy. Blood also held most thyroid clonotypes expanded beyond 0.001.

The clonotype originates from a woman aged 30 to 39 with Graves' ophthalmopathy. Sequences were obtained from blood. The gene calls are TRBV10-2 and TRBJ2-1; D remains unclear. CDR3 sequence: CASSRYRNEQFF. The CDR3, as DNA: TGCGCCAGCAGCAGGTATAGGAATGAGCAGTTCTTC.